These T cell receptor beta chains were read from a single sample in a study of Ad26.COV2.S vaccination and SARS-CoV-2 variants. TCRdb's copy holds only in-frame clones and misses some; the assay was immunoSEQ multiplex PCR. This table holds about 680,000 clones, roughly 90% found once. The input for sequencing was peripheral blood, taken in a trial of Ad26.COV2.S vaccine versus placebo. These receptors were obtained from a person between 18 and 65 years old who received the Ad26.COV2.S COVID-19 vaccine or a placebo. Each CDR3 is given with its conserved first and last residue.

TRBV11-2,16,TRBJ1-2,CASSFNLQGPNYGYTF
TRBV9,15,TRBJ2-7,CASSVGSGSSYEQYF
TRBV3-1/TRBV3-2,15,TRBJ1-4,CASSPAPGGLEKLFF
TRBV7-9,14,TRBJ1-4,CASSSAQSNEKLFF
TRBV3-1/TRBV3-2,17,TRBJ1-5,CASSQDGDRAPNQPQHF
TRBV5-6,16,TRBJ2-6,CASSLDSGRWANVLTF
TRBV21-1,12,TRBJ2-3,CASHRVPDTQYF
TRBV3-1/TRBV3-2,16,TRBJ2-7,CASSRTAGDSSYEQYF
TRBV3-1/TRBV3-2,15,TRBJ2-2,CASSPSWTATGELFF
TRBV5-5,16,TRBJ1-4,CASSPTVIATNEKLFF
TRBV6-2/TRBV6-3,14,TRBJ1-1,CASSFVGGNTEAFF
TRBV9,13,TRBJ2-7,CASTRRAGGEQYF
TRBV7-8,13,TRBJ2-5,CASSPGPQETQYF
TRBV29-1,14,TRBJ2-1,CSAITKGSYNEQFF
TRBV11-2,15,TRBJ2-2,CASSLFAYGSGELFF
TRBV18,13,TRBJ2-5,CASSPPQIETQYF